This note documents a single TCR beta chain sequence. The sample comes from a study of blood T cell repertoires in COVID-19. Study as a whole: Italy, Spain and the United States were the sources of the convalescent and acute COVID-19 samples. T cells, B-cell-depleted T cells, or PBMCs supplied cDNA or gDNA.

In the original workflow: Nucleated cell number was recorded as an estimate derived from reference gene primer amplification. Repertoires were generated with immunoSEQ multiplex PCR, while TCRdb's copy carries only in-frame clones and drops some. V and J calls and clone size are as listed in that table; D and trimming were resolved from the DNA. The sample records around 620,000 clones, about 90% being singletons. The sample comprised peripheral blood. The sequence was obtained from a woman aged 18-29 years with acute or convalescent COVID-19.

CDR3 nucleotides: TGTGCCAGCAGCCAACCCTCCACAGGGGGCGGCTACACCTTC. It is translated as CASSQPSTGGGYTF. V usage is TRBV9 and J usage is TRBJ1-2, with TRBD1 matching 9 bases. Germline CDR1 SGDLS, CDR2 YYNGEE. With 4 bases clipped from V and 8 bases from J, the junction kept 9 bases outside the gene matches. CDR3 length: 14 amino acids.